The 25 T cell receptor beta chains given below trace back to one sample, sequenced in a study of early T cells in non-severe SARS-CoV-2 infection. Via MiXCR, TCRdb re-called the 5' RACE reads, giving one row per CDR3 protein. The sample has more than 80,000 distinct CDR3 sequences, approximately 9.9% seen once. The specimen was whole blood. Receptor source: an adult who was a healthcare worker with PCR-confirmed SARS-CoV-2 infection or an uninfected control (not recorded which).

The rearrangement joins TRBV5-1 to TRBJ2-2; D might be TRBD2 (5 bases). V was clipped by 4 bases and J by 6 bases, with 13 bases between them. CDR1 is SGHRS, CDR2 YFSETQ, per germline. The CDR3 has 14 amino acids. The CDR3 DNA sequence: TGCGCCAGCAGCCTGGACTCCTCGGCCGGGGAGCTGTTTTTT. Translation: CASSLDSSAGELFF.

In this sample, this clonotype turned up once. This chain uses TRBV6-1 with TRBJ2-7; 10 bases are a match to TRBD1. This CDR3 contains 15 residues. The germline V gene encodes CDR1 MNHNS and CDR2 SASEGT. The J segment lost 4 bases and the V segment lost 2 bases, leaving 5 bases of the junction unmatched. The CDR3 loop reads CASSEWDRGPYEQYF. The DNA of the CDR3 is TGTGCCAGCAGTGAATGGGACAGGGGCCCGTACGAGCAGTACTTC.

This clonotype was counted only a few times. V and J are TRBV6-2 or TRBV6-3 and TRBJ1-5; D is ambiguous. The germline V gene has CDR1 MNHEY and CDR2 SVGEGT. This CDR3 has 15 amino acids. Trimming stripped 2 bases from V and 0 bases from J, with 8 bases between. CDR3 amino acids: CASSYNPYSNQPQHF. The CDR3, as DNA: TGTGCCAGCAGTTACAATCCATATAGCAATCAGCCCCAGCATTTT.

This clonotype has at least ten counts. V is TRBV5-1 and J is TRBJ2-3; D is perhaps TRBD1 or TRBD2 (6 bases each). Germline CDR1 is SGHRS and CDR2 is YFSETQ. The CDR3 extends over 15 amino acids. With 2 bases removed from V and 2 bases from J, the gap between germline ends came to 12 bases. In DNA, the CDR3 is TGCGCCAGCAGCTTTAACGGGGGCACCACAGATACGCAGTATTTT. Encoded protein: CASSFNGGTTDTQYF.

This clonotype was detected only a few times. The chain has TRBV11-2 and TRBJ2-7, with D possibly being TRBD1 (6 bases). The CDR3 loop spans 13 amino acids. V lost 5 bases and J 6 bases, leaving 14 bases between the germline ends. Germline CDR1 reads SGHAT; CDR2 reads FQNNGV. CDR3: CASSQSQGSEQYF. CDR3 coding DNA: TGTGCCAGCAGCCAATCCCAGGGGAGCGAGCAGTACTTC.

In its sample, this clonotype was seen a few times. The chain combines TRBV7-6 with TRBJ2-2; TRBD1 might be the D (6 bases). The ends were cut back, 5 bases at V and 2 bases at J, with 9 bases in the middle. Looked up from germline, CDR1 is SGHVS and CDR2 is FNYEAQ. The CDR3 is made up of 14 amino acids. This chain's CDR3 is CASSQDRNTGELFF. CDR3 bases: TGTGCCAGCAGCCAGGACAGAAACACCGGGGAGCTGTTTTTT.

This clonotype was recorded at least ten times. The genes are TRBV27 and TRBJ2-7; TRBD1 is a possible D gene (5 bases). V was pared by 0 bases and J by 1 base, with 10 bases between. Germline V gene data show CDR1 as MNHEY and CDR2 as SMNVEV (reference sequence). CDR3 length: 15 residues. CDR3 DNA sequence: TGTGCCAGCAGTTTATCGCGACAGCCATCCTACGAGCAGTACTTC. Amino acid sequence: CASSLSRQPSYEQYF.

The V call is TRBV2, the J call TRBJ1-1; no clear D. The ends were cut back, 8 bases at V and 3 bases at J, with 10 bases in the middle. CDR3 length equals 12 residues. Looked up from germline, CDR1 is SNHLY and CDR2 is FYNNEI. The DNA for the CDR3 is TGTGCCAGCGACCGGGAAGACACTGAAGCTTTCTTT. Its translation is CASDREDTEAFF.

This clonotype has ten or more counts. The CDR3 spells CASSPGTGRPYGYTF. The CDR3 coding sequence is TGTGCCAGCAGCCCCGGGACAGGGCGACCCTATGGCTACACCTTC. J is TRBJ1-2 and V is TRBV9, with 9 bases identical to TRBD1. CDR3 length: 15 residues. Trimming at V came to 4 bases and at J to 4 bases, leaving 8 bases not matched to a gene. Germline CDR1 reads SGDLS; CDR2 reads YYNGEE.

This clonotype was counted between two and nine times. The V call is TRBV18, the J call TRBJ1-6; a weak D match, TRBD1 (5 bases). V dropped 3 bases and J dropped 7 bases, with 10 bases sitting between them. This CDR3 region has 14 residues. CDR1 is KGHSH and CDR2 is LQKENI in the germline V gene. CDR3 nucleotides: TGTGCCAGCTCACCGGGGACGGAGAATTCACCCCTCCACTTT. Protein: CASSPGTENSPLHF.

In its sample, this clonotype was seen many times. This chain links TRBV9 with TRBJ2-7, with D maybe TRBD2 (6 bases). Trimming cost V 3 bases and J 0 bases, with 7 bases left between them. The CDR3 extends over 13 amino acids. Germline values: CDR1 SGDLS, CDR2 YYNGEE. The CDR3 here is CASSAGVSYEQYF. CDR3 sequence (DNA): TGTGCCAGCAGCGCGGGGGTCTCCTACGAGCAGTACTTC.

The V and J genes are TRBV20-1 and TRBJ2-4; TRBD2 aligns across 7 bases. The germline V gene has CDR1 DFQATT and CDR2 SNEGSKA (reference sequence). The length of the CDR3 is 12 residues. After removal of 8 bases from V and 8 bases from J, the junction contained 9 bases not matched to a gene. This chain's CDR3 is CSPHPGGHIQYF. CDR3 bases: TGCAGTCCACATCCGGGGGGACACATTCAGTACTTC.

This clonotype turned up a few times. The genes are TRBV20-1 and TRBJ2-2, with D tentatively TRBD1 or TRBD2 (5 bases each). CDR1 is DFQATT and CDR2 is SNEGSKA in the germline V gene (reference sequence). The V and J ends lost 2 bases and 7 bases respectively, with 17 bases between them. This CDR3 is 15 amino acids long. DNA for the CDR3: TGCAGTGCTAGAAGCTTTTCAGGGAGTGGCGGGGAGCTGTTTTTT. This encodes CSARSFSGSGGELFF.

This clonotype occurred many times. The CDR3 DNA reads TGTGCCAGCAGTCAAGAAGCGGGTAGCACAGATACGCAGTATTTT. Amino acids: CASSQEAGSTDTQYF. The chain links TRBV2 to TRBJ2-3; possibly TRBD2 for D (6 bases). There are 15 residues in the CDR3. The germline V gene has CDR1 SNHLY and CDR2 FYNNEI. V lost 5 bases and J lost 0, with 12 bases in between.

This sequence joins TRBV29-1 and TRBJ2-1; 7 bases fit TRBD1. V trimming: 6 bases; J trimming: 0 bases; junction bases outside the gene matches: 11. This CDR3 is 16 amino acids long. From germline, CDR1 is SQVTM and CDR2 ANQGSEA. CDR3 coding DNA: TGCAGCGTCCTAAGGACAGGAAAGAGCTCCTACAATGAGCAGTTCTTC. Amino acids: CSVLRTGKSSYNEQFF.

This clonotype was observed a handful of times. The rearrangement links TRBV7-9 to TRBJ2-7; the D gene is possibly TRBD1 (5 bases). This CDR3 spans 12 amino acids. Per the germline V gene, CDR1 is SEHNR and CDR2 is FQNEAQ (reference sequence). Deletions cut 5 bases from V and 4 bases from J, with 9 bases between. CDR3 in DNA: TGTGCCAGCAGCAGGACAAGTTACGAGCAGTACTTC. Translated: CASSRTSYEQYF.

The genes are TRBV3-1 and TRBJ2-2; D remains ambiguous. Germline assignment: CDR1 LGHDT and CDR2 YNNKEL (reference sequence). Trimming took off 2 bases at V and 6 bases at J, with 10 bases between the two ends. This CDR3 is 14 amino acids long. The CDR3: CASSQHVVSGELFF. The CDR3 DNA reads TGTGCCAGCAGCCAACACGTAGTATCCGGGGAGCTGTTTTTT.

The chain is built from TRBV12-3 or TRBV12-4 and TRBJ1-2; D is perhaps TRBD1 (5 bases). V lost 1 base to trimming and J lost 1 base, with 13 bases between them. This CDR3 contains 16 residues. The CDR3 DNA reads as TGTGCCAGCAGTTTAGGGCCCCCCGACAGTAACTATGGCTACACCTTC. Its translation is CASSLGPPDSNYGYTF.

This clonotype was seen repeatedly, ten times or more. The chain recombines TRBV3-1 with TRBJ2-7, with TRBD1 matching over 9 bases. The CDR3 is made up of 15 amino acids. With V trimmed by 3 bases and J by 3 bases, 6 bases remained unmatched. Germline V lookup: CDR1 LGHDT, CDR2 YNNKEL (reference sequence). Here the CDR3 reads CASSHLGQGNYEQYF. The CDR3 nucleotides read TGTGCCAGCAGCCACCTGGGACAGGGAAACTACGAGCAGTACTTC.

V and J are TRBV5-1 and TRBJ2-7, with D uncertain. Trimming removed 4 bases at V and 2 bases at J, with 16 bases between. CDR1 and CDR2 from the germline V gene are SGHRS and YFSETQ. This CDR3 is built from 15 residues. The CDR3 nucleotides are TGCGCCAGCAGCATCGCTTTAGGGCCAGCCTACGAGCAGTACTTC. Its translation: CASSIALGPAYEQYF.

The sample holds many counts of this clonotype. The CDR3 region is CASSAVAGADTQYF. The CDR3 DNA follows: TGTGCCAGCTCGGCCGTAGCGGGAGCAGATACGCAGTATTTT. The J gene is TRBJ2-3, the V gene TRBV18, with 9 bases fitting TRBD2. This CDR3 has 14 residues. The germline CDR1 and CDR2 sequences are KGHSH and LQKENI. The V and J ends lost 6 bases and 4 bases, in that order; junction bases with no gene match: 5.

In this sample, this clonotype turned up many times. The chain uses TRBV11-2 and TRBJ1-5, with D uncertain. CDR1 is SGHAT, CDR2 FQNNGV, per germline. V lost 1 base to trimming and J lost 7 bases, with 11 bases between them. This CDR3 contains 14 residues. CDR3 protein: CASSLAPEGQPQHF. CDR3 DNA: TGTGCCAGCAGCTTAGCGCCCGAGGGCCAGCCCCAGCATTTT. The full variable domain, its missing parts supplied by reference TRBV11-2 and TRBJ1-5, is EAGVAQSPRYKIIEKRQSVAFWCNPISGHATLYWYQQILGQGPKLLIQFQNNGVVDDSQLPKDRFSAERLKGVDSTLKIQPAKLEDSAVYLCASSLAPEGQPQHFGDGTRLSIL.

This chain joins TRBV6-5 and TRBJ1-2; unclear D gene. Trimming pared 2 bases from V and 3 bases from J, leaving 7 bases between. Per germline, CDR1 MNHEY and CDR2 SVGAGI. The CDR3 totals 13 residues. The CDR3 DNA sequence: TGTGCCAGCAGTTACAACCCCGACTATGGCTACACCTTC. It codes for CASSYNPDYGYTF.

Ten or more counts support this clonotype. CDR3 loop: CSARGTTSYEQYF. The CDR3 nucleotides read TGCAGTGCTAGAGGTACAACCTCCTACGAGCAGTACTTC. The rearrangement links TRBV20-1 to TRBJ2-7, with D unclear. This CDR3 has 13 residues. Germline V lookup: CDR1 DFQATT, CDR2 SNEGSKA (reference sequence). Trimming shortened V by 1 base and J by 0 bases, and 7 bases separated the two germline ends.

This clonotype turned up a few times. V is TRBV11-2 and J is TRBJ2-3; D gene unclear. The CDR3 has 15 amino acids. Germline values: CDR1 SGHAT, CDR2 FQNNGV. The V and J ends lost 1 base and 0 bases respectively, with 8 bases between them. CDR3 in amino acids: CASSLVTSSTDTQYF. CDR3 DNA sequence: TGTGCCAGCAGCTTAGTCACCTCCAGCACAGATACGCAGTATTTT.